These T cell receptor beta chains were read from a single sample in a study of human T cells and chemical hapten exposure. TCRdb used MiXCR to reprocess the RACE reads, holding one entry per CDR3 protein. The sample lists around 300,000 distinct CDR3 sequences; about 5.4% were seen once. The input for sequencing was whole blood, taken in connection with sensitization to the hapten diphenylcyclopropenone (DPC). Source of these receptors: a woman between 18 and 29 years old with alopecia areata. Some clones in this sample may be carry-over from other donors' samples. The CDR3 runs from the conserved cysteine through the conserved F or W. The D gene is left open where the match is weak. The size of a clone is reported for some rows only, either as once, few or many, or as a class for expanded clones.

cdr3_aa: CASSQDLEKRFGYTF; cdr3_nt: TGCGCCAGCAGCCAAGATCTTGAAAAGAGGTTTGGCTACACCTTC; d_call: .; j_call: TRBJ1-2; clone_size: .; v_call: TRBV4-3
cdr3_aa: CASSVRSPNTEAFF; cdr3_nt: TGTGCCAGCAGCGTCAGGTCCCCGAACACTGAAGCTTTCTTT; d_call: .; j_call: TRBJ1-1; clone_size: many; v_call: TRBV5-6
cdr3_aa: CASSLGLAPSTDTQYF; cdr3_nt: TGTGCCAGCAGTTTGGGACTAGCCCCGAGCACAGATACGCAGTATTTT; d_call: TRBD2; j_call: TRBJ2-3; clone_size: .; v_call: TRBV28
cdr3_aa: CASSVSGTGITRTKTQYF; cdr3_nt: TGTGCCAGCAGTGTCTCCGGGACAGGGATAACGAGGACGAAGACCCAGTACTTC; d_call: TRBD1; j_call: TRBJ2-5; clone_size: few; v_call: TRBV6-1
cdr3_aa: CASSKRTGLAKNIQYF; cdr3_nt: TGTGCCAGCAGCAAACGGACAGGTCTAGCCAAAAACATTCAGTACTTC; d_call: TRBD1; j_call: TRBJ2-4; clone_size: few; v_call: TRBV7-2
cdr3_aa: CATSDFWGIGELFF; cdr3_nt: TGTGCCACCAGTGATTTCTGGGGTATCGGGGAGCTGTTTTTT; d_call: .; j_call: TRBJ2-2; clone_size: .; v_call: TRBV24-1
cdr3_aa: CASSSTGFNEQFF; cdr3_nt: TGTGCCAGCAGTTCCACAGGGTTCAATGAGCAGTTCTTC; d_call: .; j_call: TRBJ2-1; clone_size: many; v_call: TRBV12-3/TRBV12-4
cdr3_aa: CASSLSGRGSEKLFF; cdr3_nt: TGTGCCAGCAGTTTATCGGGGCGCGGCTCTGAAAAACTGTTTTTT; d_call: .; j_call: TRBJ1-4; clone_size: many; v_call: TRBV12-3/TRBV12-4
cdr3_aa: CSARQGDQPQHF; cdr3_nt: TGCAGTGCCCGACAGGGAGATCAGCCCCAGCATTTT; d_call: TRBD1; j_call: TRBJ1-5; clone_size: many; v_call: TRBV20-1
cdr3_aa: CASSTRRQVTTYGYTF; cdr3_nt: TGTGCCAGCTCAACCCGCCGACAGGTTACTACTTATGGCTACACCTTC; d_call: .; j_call: TRBJ1-2; clone_size: many; v_call: TRBV6-2/TRBV6-3
cdr3_aa: CASSQDSNGASPLHF; cdr3_nt: TGCGCCAGCAGCCAAGATTCGAACGGGGCTTCACCCCTCCACTTT; d_call: .; j_call: TRBJ1-6; clone_size: .; v_call: TRBV4-3
cdr3_aa: CASSQRFGQALNNNEKLFF; cdr3_nt: TGCGCCAGCAGCCAAAGATTTGGACAGGCCCTTAATAATAATGAAAAACTGTTTTTT; d_call: TRBD1; j_call: TRBJ1-4; clone_size: few; v_call: TRBV4-3
cdr3_aa: CATSERTGAEAFF; cdr3_nt: TGTGCCACCAGTGAAAGGACAGGGGCAGAAGCTTTCTTT; d_call: TRBD1; j_call: TRBJ1-1; clone_size: many; v_call: TRBV24-1
cdr3_aa: CAISERGATDTQYF; cdr3_nt: TGTGCCATCAGTGAGCGGGGGGCTACAGATACGCAGTATTTT; d_call: .; j_call: TRBJ2-3; clone_size: few; v_call: TRBV10-3
cdr3_aa: CASSLDRGSTGELFF; cdr3_nt: TGTGCCAGCAGCTTAGACAGGGGGAGCACCGGGGAGCTGTTTTTT; d_call: TRBD1; j_call: TRBJ2-2; clone_size: many; v_call: TRBV7-3
cdr3_aa: CASSFRGKEDTQYF; cdr3_nt: TGTGCCAGCAGCTTCCGGGGGAAGGAGGATACGCAGTATTTT; d_call: .; j_call: TRBJ2-3; clone_size: many; v_call: TRBV11-2
cdr3_aa: CASSEGSTDTQYF; cdr3_nt: TGTGCCAGCAGTGAGGGAAGCACAGATACGCAGTATTTT; d_call: .; j_call: TRBJ2-3; clone_size: many; v_call: TRBV25-1
cdr3_aa: CASSSQLAGVQETQYF; cdr3_nt: TGCGCCAGCAGCTCGCAACTAGCGGGGGTCCAAGAGACCCAGTACTTC; d_call: TRBD2; j_call: TRBJ2-5; clone_size: .; v_call: TRBV5-1
cdr3_aa: CASRRDTYNEQFF; cdr3_nt: TGTGCCAGCAGACGCGACACGTACAATGAGCAGTTCTTC; d_call: .; j_call: TRBJ2-1; clone_size: .; v_call: TRBV12-3/TRBV12-4
cdr3_aa: CATSTTASTDTQYF; cdr3_nt: TGTGCCACCAGTACGACAGCTAGCACAGATACGCAGTATTTT; d_call: .; j_call: TRBJ2-3; clone_size: .; v_call: TRBV24-1
cdr3_aa: CASSLAGGNGYTF; cdr3_nt: TGTGCCAGCAGCTTGGCAGGGGGCAATGGCTACACCTTC; d_call: TRBD1; j_call: TRBJ1-2; clone_size: few; v_call: TRBV5-6
cdr3_aa: CASSPRLNTGELFF; cdr3_nt: TGTGCCAGCAGCCCGCGACTGAACACCGGGGAGCTGTTTTTT; d_call: .; j_call: TRBJ2-2; clone_size: few; v_call: TRBV7-6
cdr3_aa: CASSQDWGLGANYGYTF; cdr3_nt: TGCGCCAGCAGCCAAGATTGGGGCCTTGGGGCTAACTATGGCTACACCTTC; d_call: .; j_call: TRBJ1-2; clone_size: .; v_call: TRBV4-3
cdr3_aa: CASSGRQGSKETQYF; cdr3_nt: TGTGCCAGCAGCGGGCGACAGGGCTCGAAAGAGACCCAGTACTTC; d_call: TRBD1; j_call: TRBJ2-5; clone_size: .; v_call: TRBV7-3
cdr3_aa: CASSLFGTDTQYF; cdr3_nt: TGCGCCAGCAGCTTGTTTGGCACAGATACGCAGTATTTT; d_call: .; j_call: TRBJ2-3; clone_size: many; v_call: TRBV5-1
cdr3_aa: CSVAYLPRNKVGNTEAFF; cdr3_nt: TGCAGCGTTGCGTATCTCCCACGAAACAAGGTGGGGAACACTGAAGCTTTCTTT; d_call: .; j_call: TRBJ1-1; clone_size: many; v_call: TRBV29-1
cdr3_aa: CASSLDRGVDIQYF; cdr3_nt: TGTGCCAGCAGCTTAGACAGGGGAGTAGACATTCAGTACTTC; d_call: TRBD1; j_call: TRBJ2-4; clone_size: .; v_call: TRBV5-4
cdr3_aa: CSATGTSAGTDTQYF; cdr3_nt: TGCAGTGCTACCGGGACTAGCGCGGGCACAGATACGCAGTATTTT; d_call: TRBD2; j_call: TRBJ2-3; clone_size: many; v_call: TRBV20-1
cdr3_aa: CASSSVPGQGLDGYTF; cdr3_nt: TGTGCCAGCAGTTCAGTCCCGGGACAGGGACTGGATGGCTACACCTTC; d_call: TRBD1; j_call: TRBJ1-2; clone_size: few; v_call: TRBV27
cdr3_aa: CAVWAGAETQYF; cdr3_nt: TGTGCCGTCTGGGCGGGGGCAGAGACCCAGTACTTC; d_call: .; j_call: TRBJ2-5; clone_size: few; v_call: TRBV7-9
cdr3_aa: CASGPLLAGSDTQYF; cdr3_nt: TGTGCCAGCGGACCTCTACTAGCGGGGTCAGATACGCAGTATTTT; d_call: TRBD2; j_call: TRBJ2-3; clone_size: many; v_call: TRBV7-2
cdr3_aa: CASSFLISDTQYF; cdr3_nt: TGTGCCAGCAGCTTTTTAATCTCAGATACGCAGTATTTT; d_call: .; j_call: TRBJ2-3; clone_size: many; v_call: TRBV5-5
cdr3_aa: CASSLLAYRGTGELFF; cdr3_nt: TGTGCCAGCAGTTTATTAGCCTATCGGGGCACCGGGGAGCTGTTTTTT; d_call: .; j_call: TRBJ2-2; clone_size: .; v_call: TRBV27
cdr3_aa: CSARDAGSGTDTQYF; cdr3_nt: TGCAGTGCTAGAGATGCGGGCTCTGGCACAGATACGCAGTATTTT; d_call: .; j_call: TRBJ2-3; clone_size: few; v_call: TRBV20-1
cdr3_aa: CASSQTGLLSGANVLTF; cdr3_nt: TGTGCCAGCAGTCAGACAGGACTGCTCTCTGGGGCCAACGTCCTGACTTTC; d_call: .; j_call: TRBJ2-6; clone_size: few; v_call: TRBV28
cdr3_aa: CASSSETGAYSNQPQHF; cdr3_nt: TGTGCCAGCAGTTCCGAGACAGGGGCTTATAGCAATCAGCCCCAGCATTTT; d_call: TRBD1; j_call: TRBJ1-5; clone_size: .; v_call: TRBV12-3/TRBV12-4
cdr3_aa: CASSFSGDQPQHF; cdr3_nt: TGTGCCAGCAGTTTTTCGGGCGATCAGCCCCAGCATTTT; d_call: .; j_call: TRBJ1-5; clone_size: many; v_call: TRBV12-3/TRBV12-4
cdr3_aa: CASSPGLSPNEQFF; cdr3_nt: TGTGCCAGCAGCCCGGGACTAAGCCCCAATGAGCAGTTCTTC; d_call: TRBD2; j_call: TRBJ2-1; clone_size: few; v_call: TRBV9
cdr3_aa: CASKYRGNTEAFF; cdr3_nt: TGTGCCAGCAAGTACAGGGGGAACACTGAAGCTTTCTTT; d_call: TRBD1; j_call: TRBJ1-1; clone_size: few; v_call: TRBV28
cdr3_aa: CASTLERAGNEQFF; cdr3_nt: TGTGCCAGCACCTTGGAGCGTGCCGGCAATGAGCAGTTCTTC; d_call: .; j_call: TRBJ2-1; clone_size: many; v_call: TRBV7-3
cdr3_aa: CASSFAREGRQNSPLHF; cdr3_nt: TGTGCCAGCAGTTTCGCCCGGGAGGGACGACAGAATTCACCCCTCCACTTT; d_call: .; j_call: TRBJ1-6; clone_size: few; v_call: TRBV6-5
cdr3_aa: CSAGGTRRLKTQYF; cdr3_nt: TGCAGTGCGGGCGGGACCCGCCGTTTGAAGACCCAGTACTTC; d_call: .; j_call: TRBJ2-5; clone_size: few; v_call: TRBV20-1
cdr3_aa: CASSAVPGAPAETQYF; cdr3_nt: TGTGCCAGCAGTGCCGTCCCGGGGGCCCCGGCAGAGACCCAGTACTTC; d_call: .; j_call: TRBJ2-5; clone_size: few; v_call: TRBV6-5
cdr3_aa: CASSPTTSGYTDTQYF; cdr3_nt: TGTGCCAGCAGCCCTACAACTAGCGGATACACAGATACGCAGTATTTT; d_call: TRBD2; j_call: TRBJ2-3; clone_size: .; v_call: TRBV4-2
cdr3_aa: CASSYTTSSSYEQYF; cdr3_nt: TGTGCCAGCAGTTACACTACCAGTAGCTCCTACGAGCAGTACTTC; d_call: .; j_call: TRBJ2-7; clone_size: many; v_call: TRBV6-5
cdr3_aa: CATGRLNSPLHF; cdr3_nt: TGTGCCACCGGACGGCTGAATTCACCCCTCCACTTT; d_call: .; j_call: TRBJ1-6; clone_size: .; v_call: TRBV6-2/TRBV6-3
cdr3_aa: CASSLLQEEQYF; cdr3_nt: TGTGCCAGCAGTTTACTACAGGAGGAGCAGTACTTC; d_call: .; j_call: TRBJ2-7; clone_size: many; v_call: TRBV6-2/TRBV6-3
cdr3_aa: CATSDLHGGDGNTIYF; cdr3_nt: TGTGCCACCAGTGATTTGCATGGAGGGGATGGAAACACCATATATTTT; d_call: .; j_call: TRBJ1-3; clone_size: .; v_call: TRBV24-1